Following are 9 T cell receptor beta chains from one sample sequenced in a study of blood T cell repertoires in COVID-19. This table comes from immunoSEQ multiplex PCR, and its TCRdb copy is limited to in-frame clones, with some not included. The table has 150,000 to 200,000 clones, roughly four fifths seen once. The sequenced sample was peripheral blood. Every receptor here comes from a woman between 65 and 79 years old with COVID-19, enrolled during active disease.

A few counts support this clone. Here the CDR3 reads CASSESALAGTDTQYF. In DNA, the CDR3 is TGCGCCAGCAGTGAGTCTGCGCTAGCGGGCACAGATACGCAGTATTTT. The chain joins TRBV10-1 to TRBJ2-3; 7 bases map to TRBD2. V trimming: 0 bases; J trimming: 1 base; junction bases outside the gene matches: 4. Germline CDR1 WNHNN, CDR2 SYGVQD (reference sequence). This CDR3 comprises 16 residues.

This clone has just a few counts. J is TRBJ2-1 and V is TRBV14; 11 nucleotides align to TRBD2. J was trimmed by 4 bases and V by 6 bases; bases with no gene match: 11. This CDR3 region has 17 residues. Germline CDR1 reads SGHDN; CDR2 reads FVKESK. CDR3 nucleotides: TGTGCCAGCAGTGGAGGACTAGCGGGCCGAGCTTACAATGAGCAGTTCTTC. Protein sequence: CASSGGLAGRAYNEQFF.

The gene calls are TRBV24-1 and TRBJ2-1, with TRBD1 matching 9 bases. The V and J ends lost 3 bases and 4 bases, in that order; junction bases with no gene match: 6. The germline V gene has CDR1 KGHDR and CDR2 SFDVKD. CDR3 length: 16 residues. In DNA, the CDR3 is TGTGCCACCAGTGATCCGGGACAGGGACAATACAATGAGCAGTTCTTC. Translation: CATSDPGQGQYNEQFF.

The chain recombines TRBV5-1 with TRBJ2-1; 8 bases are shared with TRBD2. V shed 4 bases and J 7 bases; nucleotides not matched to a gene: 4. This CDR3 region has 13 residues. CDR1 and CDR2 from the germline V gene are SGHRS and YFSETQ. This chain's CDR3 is CASSRTSSNEQFF. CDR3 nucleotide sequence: TGCGCCAGCAGCCGGACTAGCTCAAATGAGCAGTTCTTC.

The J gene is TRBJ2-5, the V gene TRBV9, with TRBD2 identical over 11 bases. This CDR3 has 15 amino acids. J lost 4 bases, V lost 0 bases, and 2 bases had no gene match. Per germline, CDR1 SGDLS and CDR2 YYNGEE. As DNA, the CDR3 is TGTGCCAGCAGCGTAGGCCTAGCGGGAGGAGAGACCCAGTACTTC. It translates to CASSVGLAGGETQYF. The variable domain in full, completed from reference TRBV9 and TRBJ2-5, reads DSGVTQTPKHLITATGQRVTLRCSPRSGDLSVYWYQQSLDQGLQFLIQYYNGEERAKGNILERFSAQQFPDLHSELNLSSLELGDSALYFCASSVGLAGGETQYFGPGTRLLVL.

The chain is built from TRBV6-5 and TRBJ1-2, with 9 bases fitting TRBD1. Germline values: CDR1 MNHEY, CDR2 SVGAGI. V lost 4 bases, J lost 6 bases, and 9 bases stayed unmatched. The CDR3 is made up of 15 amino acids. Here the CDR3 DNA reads TGTGCCAGCAGTTCCGTACCGGGACAGGGTAATGGCTACACCTTC. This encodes CASSSVPGQGNGYTF.

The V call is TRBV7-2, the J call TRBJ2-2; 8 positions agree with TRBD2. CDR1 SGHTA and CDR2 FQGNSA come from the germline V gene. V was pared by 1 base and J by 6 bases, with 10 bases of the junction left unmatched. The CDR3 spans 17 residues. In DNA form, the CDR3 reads TGTGCCAGCAGCTTAGTGTCCGGGACTAGATTATCCGGGGAGCTGTTTTTT. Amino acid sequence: CASSLVSGTRLSGELFF.

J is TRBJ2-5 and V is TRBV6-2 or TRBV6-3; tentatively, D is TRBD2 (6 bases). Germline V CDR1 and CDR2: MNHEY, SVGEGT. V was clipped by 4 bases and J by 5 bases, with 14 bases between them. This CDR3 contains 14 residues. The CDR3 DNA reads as TGTGCCAGCAGTTCCCCACTAGCTGCCGAGACCCAGTACTTC. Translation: CASSSPLAAETQYF.

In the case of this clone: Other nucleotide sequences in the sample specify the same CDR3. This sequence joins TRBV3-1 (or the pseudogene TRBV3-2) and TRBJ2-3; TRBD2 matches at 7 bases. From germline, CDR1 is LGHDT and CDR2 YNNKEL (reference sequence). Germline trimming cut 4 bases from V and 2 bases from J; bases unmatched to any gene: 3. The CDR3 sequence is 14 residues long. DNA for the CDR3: TGTGCCAGCAGCCCCCGACTAGCCACAGATACGCAGTATTTT. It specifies CASSPRLATDTQYF.